Sequencing of this T cell receptor (beta chain) was carried out in a study of T cell responses to AZD1222 COVID-19 vaccine. General study findings and limits: Possibly, clonal diversity was underestimated; donors were largely white British and included more females.

Only in-frame clones appear in the TCRdb table, and some are missing; sequencing was by immunoSEQ multiplex PCR. The profile shows some 120,000 clones, 85% to 95% of them singletons. Germline V gene sequence: CDR1 SGHTS, CDR2 YDEGEE. The V end lost 9 bases, the J end lost 7 bases, and 8 bases lay between the germline ends. The CDR3 is 10 amino acids. Comments on this clone: What it binds is unknown.

V usage is TRBV5-8 and J usage is TRBJ2-4; no clear D gene. This clonotype was obtained from an adult in good health. The specimen comprised peripheral blood, sampled on day 0 of AZD1222 vaccination. In DNA, the CDR3 is TGTGCCACTCCATGGAACATTCAGTACTTC. It specifies CATPWNIQYF. The entire variable domain, with the rest obtained from reference TRBV5-8 and TRBJ2-4, is as follows: EAGVTQSPTHLIKTRGQQATLRCSPISGHTSVYWYQQALGLGLQFLLWYDEGEERNRGNFPPRFSGRQFPNYSSELNVNALELEDSALYLCATPWNIQYFGAGTRLSVL.